One sample yielded the 23 T cell receptor beta chains listed below, sequenced in a study of glioma-infiltrating T cells. Amplification of TCR alpha and beta CDR3 regions from RNA used iRepertoire nested multiplex PCR. From the multiplex PCR reads, TCRdb called clonotypes with MiXCR, one entry per CDR3 protein. The sample lists approximately 400,000 distinct CDR3 sequences; roughly two fifths were seen once. The sample taken for sequencing was glioma tissue, nonneoplastic brain tissue, or PBMCs (not recorded which). These receptors were taken from a human donor with low-grade glioma or glioblastoma, undergoing nonglioma brain surgery, or in good health (not recorded which).

The CDR3: CASSTRDRADTQYF. The DNA for the CDR3 is TGTGCCAGCAGCACCCGGGACAGGGCCGATACGCAGTATTTT. This sequence joins TRBV7-2 and TRBJ2-3, with 9 nucleotides matching TRBD1. Germline assignment: CDR1 SGHTA and CDR2 FQGNSA. The CDR3 covers 14 residues. V shed 5 bases, J shed 6 bases, and the junction held 6 bases outside the gene matches.

The chain carries TRBV4-3 and TRBJ2-1; weak D call: TRBD1 (6 bases). This CDR3 has 15 amino acids. Germline lookup yields CDR1 LGHNA and CDR2 YSLEER. The V gene lost 0 bases and the J gene lost 3 bases, with 9 bases spanning the gap. The CDR3 protein is CASSQEDSYYNEQFF. The CDR3 DNA sequence: TGCGCCAGCAGCCAAGAGGACAGTTACTACAATGAGCAGTTCTTC.

This chain joins TRBV4-2 and TRBJ2-7; 12 nucleotides align to TRBD1. The CDR3 extends over 19 amino acids. Germline-derived CDR1 and CDR2 are LGHNA and YNFKEQ. J was trimmed by 3 bases and V by 1 base; bases with no gene match: 13. The CDR3 sequence: CASSQGHAGRDRGLYEQYF. In DNA form, the CDR3 reads TGTGCCAGCAGCCAAGGACACGCCGGGAGGGACAGGGGGCTCTACGAGCAGTACTTC.

In this sample, this clonotype turned up many times. The rearrangement uses TRBV6-1 and TRBJ2-3; 14 bases map to TRBD2. The V segment lost 6 bases and the J segment 5 bases; nucleotides outside the gene matches: 7. Germline assignment: CDR1 MNHNS and CDR2 SASEGT. The CDR3 spans 16 residues. DNA for the CDR3: TGTGCCAGCAGCTCCCCCGGACTAGCGGGAGGAGATACGCAGTATTTT. Its translation: CASSSPGLAGGDTQYF.

This clonotype has a handful of counts. The chain combines TRBV4-3 with TRBJ1-2; perhaps TRBD1 as D (6 bases). Trimming took off 0 bases at V and 4 bases at J, with 12 bases between the two ends. Germline V lookup: CDR1 LGHNA, CDR2 YSLEER. The CDR3 contains 15 residues. The CDR3 here is CASSQDSGEGYGYTF. In nucleotides, the CDR3 is TGCGCCAGCAGCCAAGATTCAGGGGAGGGCTATGGCTACACCTTC.

This clonotype came up once. The gene calls are TRBV19 and TRBJ2-7; TRBD1 matches 10 bases. The CDR3 is 15 amino acids. CDR1 is LNHDA, CDR2 SQIVND, per germline (reference sequence). The junction had 5 bases not matched to a gene; V was cut back by 3 bases and J by 3 bases. CDR3 in amino acids: CASSMGQGPFYEQYF. The CDR3 DNA sequence: TGTGCCAGTAGTATGGGACAGGGGCCCTTCTACGAGCAGTACTTC.

The V gene is TRBV11-2, the J gene TRBJ2-1; TRBD1 aligns across 10 bases. Per the germline V gene, CDR1 is SGHAT and CDR2 is FQNNGV. V was clipped by 1 base and J by 3 bases; unmatched bases: 3. This CDR3 contains 16 residues. The CDR3 coding sequence is TGTGCCAGCAGCTTAGGGACAGGGGGTTTCTACAATGAGCAGTTCTTC. As protein: CASSLGTGGFYNEQFF. The variable domain in full, with the rest retrieved from reference TRBV11-2 and TRBJ2-1, is EAGVAQSPRYKIIEKRQSVAFWCNPISGHATLYWYQQILGQGPKLLIQFQNNGVVDDSQLPKDRFSAERLKGVDSTLKIQPAKLEDSAVYLCASSLGTGGFYNEQFFGPGTRLTVL.

With regard to this clonotype: The CDR3 ends on some other residue instead of the conserved phenylalanine or tryptophan, so this is likely a read error. CDR3 protein: CASSLAGRTGTVTDTQYS. CDR3 nucleotide sequence: TGTGCCAGCAGCTTAGCGGGACGGACCGGGACCGTCACAGATACGCAGTATTCT. The chain combines TRBV7-9 with TRBJ2-3, with D tentatively TRBD1 or TRBD2 (5 bases each). In germline, CDR1 is SEHNR, CDR2 FQNEAQ (reference sequence). There are 18 residues in the CDR3. V was cut by 0 bases and J by 2 bases, with 18 bases left in between.

The gene calls are TRBV28 and TRBJ2-3; 10 bases match TRBD2. Germline trimming cut 6 bases from V and 1 base from J; bases unmatched to any gene: 7. There are 16 residues in the CDR3. CDR1 is MDHEN, CDR2 SYDVKM, per germline. The CDR3 here is CASRSHGTSGTDTQYF. For the CDR3, the DNA is TGTGCCAGCAGATCCCACGGGACTAGCGGCACAGATACGCAGTATTTT.

Note on this clonotype: This may stem from a read error, because a much larger clone lies one nucleotide away. The chain uses TRBV6-1 and TRBJ2-7, with TRBD2 matching 9 bases. Germline values: CDR1 MNHNS, CDR2 SASEGT. The CDR3 runs to 15 residues. J was trimmed by 4 bases and V by 6 bases; bases with no gene match: 10. The CDR3 spells CASRPPGLAVYEQYF. In nucleotides, the CDR3 is TGTGCCAGCAGACCACCGGGACTAGCCGTGTACGAGCAGTACTTC.

This clonotype was seen many times. The chain uses TRBV7-2 and TRBJ1-5; D is undetermined. Germline V gene sequence: CDR1 SGHTA, CDR2 FQGNSA. V was shortened by 5 bases and J by 5 bases, with 10 bases between the two germline ends. This CDR3 has 13 residues. Written as DNA, the CDR3 is TGTGCCAGCAGCCGACGGGCCTATCAGCCCCAGCATTTT. Translation gives CASSRRAYQPQHF. The entire variable domain, with the rest obtained from reference TRBV7-2 and TRBJ1-5, is as follows: GAGVSQSPSNKVTEKGKDVELRCDPISGHTALYWYRQSLGQGLEFLIYFQGNSAPDKSGLPSDRFSAERTGGSVSTLTIQRTQQEDSAVYLCASSRRAYQPQHFGDGTRLSIL.

The chain is built from TRBV18 and TRBJ1-1, with D possibly matching TRBD1 (6 bases). Trimming took off 3 bases at V and 4 bases at J, with 12 bases between the two ends. There are 14 residues in the CDR3. Germline CDR1 is KGHSH and CDR2 is LQKENI. The CDR3 spells CASSPWGAGTEAFF. The CDR3 DNA sequence: TGTGCCAGCTCACCCTGGGGGGCCGGCACTGAAGCTTTCTTT.

This sequence joins TRBV12-3 or TRBV12-4 and TRBJ2-7, with 7 bases that match TRBD1. The CDR3 has 16 amino acids. The V and J ends lost 1 base and 4 bases, in that order; junction bases with no gene match: 10. CDR3 nucleotide sequence: TGTGCCAGCAGTTTAGGGCCAGGGGGATGGGATTACGAGCAGTACTTC. Translating gives CASSLGPGGWDYEQYF.

Remarks on this clonotype: A much larger clone differs from this one at a single base, so this may be a read error. The J gene is TRBJ2-2, the V gene TRBV28; TRBD2 is a possible D gene (6 bases). CDR1 is MDHEN, CDR2 SYDVKM, per germline. V was trimmed by 3 bases and J by 5 bases, leaving 19 bases between them. This CDR3 is built from 17 residues. The CDR3 DNA reads as TGTGCCAGCAGTTTCATCTCGGGAGATGGGGAAACCGGGGAGCTGTTTTTT. Protein product: CASSFISGDGETGELFF.

Many counts were recorded for this clonotype. The J gene is TRBJ1-1, the V gene TRBV20-1; 9 positions agree with TRBD1. The CDR3 sequence is 16 residues long. The V segment lost 0 bases and the J segment 1 base; nucleotides outside the gene matches: 6. The V gene's germline CDR1 is DFQATT and CDR2 SNEGSKA (reference sequence). The CDR3 loop reads CSARDQRQGGNTEAFF. In DNA, the CDR3 is TGCAGTGCTAGAGATCAGAGACAGGGGGGGAACACTGAAGCTTTCTTT.

This clonotype came up once. This could be a read error, since a much larger clone is one nucleotide away. The CDR3 DNA reads as TGTGCCAGCAGTTTATTGGCCCTCTCCTACAATGAGAAGTTCTTC. Residues: CASSLLALSYNEKFF. The genes are TRBV27 and TRBJ2-1; D gene ambiguous. The germline V gene has CDR1 MNHEY and CDR2 SMNVEV (reference sequence). The CDR3 runs 15 residues.

The V and J genes are TRBV3-1 and TRBJ2-7; 10 positions match TRBD1. The V segment lost 4 bases and the J segment 3 bases; nucleotides outside the gene matches: 12. Germline lookup yields CDR1 LGHDT and CDR2 YNNKEL (reference sequence). The CDR3 sequence is 17 residues long. This CDR3 is CASSPYLTGTGDYEQYF. The CDR3 coding sequence is TGTGCCAGCAGCCCTTATTTAACCGGGACAGGGGACTACGAGCAGTACTTC.

A few counts support this clonotype. The chain has TRBV28 and TRBJ2-7; D unresolved. The CDR3 covers 13 residues. Germline V lookup: CDR1 MDHEN, CDR2 SYDVKM. V lost 2 bases, J lost 3 bases, and 8 bases lay in between. The CDR3 DNA reads TGTGCCAGCAGTTTACGGAGCCTCTACGAGCAGTACTTC. This codes for CASSLRSLYEQYF.

This clonotype was found once. The rearrangement links TRBV5-1 to TRBJ2-5; 9 bases agree with TRBD1. J gave up 0 bases and V 4 bases, and 4 bases lay outside the gene matches. CDR1 SGHRS and CDR2 YFSETQ come from the germline V gene. This CDR3 contains 15 residues. This CDR3 reads CASSDGQGYQETQYF. Here the CDR3 DNA reads TGCGCCAGCAGCGACGGACAGGGGTACCAAGAGACCCAGTACTTC.

CDR3 residues: CASTPRTFWGTEAFF. CDR3 in DNA: TGTGCCAGTACCCCTAGGACATTCTGGGGCACTGAAGCTTTCTTT. The chain is built from TRBV19 and TRBJ1-1; possible D gene TRBD1, 5 bases. V lost 7 bases and J 4 bases, leaving 19 bases between the germline ends. Germline V gene lookup returns CDR1 LNHDA and CDR2 SQIVND (reference sequence). The CDR3 loop spans 15 amino acids.

This chain links TRBV7-2 with TRBJ2-5, with D unresolved. V lost 2 bases, J lost 2 bases, and 6 bases lay in between. CDR3 length: 13 residues. Germline lookup yields CDR1 SGHTA and CDR2 FQGNSA. The CDR3 sequence is CASSLFGQETQYF. In DNA, the CDR3 is TGTGCCAGCAGCTTATTCGGGCAAGAGACCCAGTACTTC. Complete variable domain (other parts from reference TRBV7-2 and TRBJ2-5): GAGVSQSPSNKVTEKGKDVELRCDPISGHTALYWYRQSLGQGLEFLIYFQGNSAPDKSGLPSDRFSAERTGGSVSTLTIQRTQQEDSAVYLCASSLFGQETQYFGPGTRLLVL.

In its sample, this clonotype was seen once. The rearrangement joins TRBV19 to TRBJ1-1, with 7 bases aligning to TRBD1. Germline V lookup: CDR1 LNHDA, CDR2 SQIVND (reference sequence). This CDR3 has 18 residues. Unmatched junction bases numbered 14, after V lost 3 bases and J lost 1 base. The CDR3 reads CASSMPHLPGQRNTEAFF. The CDR3 DNA is TGTGCCAGTAGTATGCCTCACCTTCCGGGACAGCGGAACACTGAAGCTTTCTTT. Drawing the rest from reference TRBV19 and TRBJ1-1, the complete variable domain is DGGITQSPKYLFRKEGQNVTLSCEQNLNHDAMYWYRQDPGQGLRLIYYSQIVNDFQKGDIAEGYSVSREKKESFPLTVTSAQKNPTAFYLCASSMPHLPGQRNTEAFFGQGTRLTVV.

This clonotype has at least ten counts. The V gene is TRBV6-2 or TRBV6-3, the J gene TRBJ1-5; D unclear. The germline V and J ends were trimmed by 2 bases and 6 bases, with 14 bases remaining between them. From germline, CDR1 is MNHEY and CDR2 SVGEGT. This CDR3 contains 15 residues. CDR3 coding DNA: TGTGCCAGCAGTTACCCCAGCCCTTTGGGTCAGCCCCAGCATTTT. It is translated as CASSYPSPLGQPQHF.